This TCR beta chain comes out of a study of T cells in Graves' hyperthyroidism and ophthalmopathy. Amplified TCR beta CDR3 regions came from RNA transcripts. RT-PCR in the first round (using the HTBI primer set) targeted the TCR CDR3. TCRdb re-called the multiplex PCR reads through MiXCR, storing one row per CDR3 protein. This table holds roughly 800,000 distinct CDR3 sequences, more than 30% found once. CDR3 length equals 12 residues. Trimming removed 5 bases at V and 4 bases at J, with 9 bases between. The V gene's germline CDR1 is MDHEN and CDR2 SYDVKM. Calling Graves' hyperthyroidism stable meant ophthalmopathy did not progress within 18 months. Patients with uncontrolled infections, other autoimmune diseases, pregnancy or lactation were excluded. Cells are PBMCs isolated from roughly 10 ml of fresh blood.

V gene TRBV28 combines with J gene TRBJ2-7, with D uncertain. The sequence came from a man aged 18 to 30 with Graves' hyperthyroidism. Input material: blood. The chain's CDR3 is CASSGYAYEQYF. The CDR3 DNA is TGTGCCAGCAGTGGTTACGCGTACGAGCAGTACTTC.